This entry concerns a single T cell receptor (beta chain). Its antigen is not known. The sample belongs to a study of cytomegalovirus exposure and HLA in healthy donors. The study's findings and limits: Later on, analysis showed that most CMV-associated TCR beta chains appeared to be HLA-restricted. The authors excluded some V segments, including TRBV6-2 and TRBV6-3, as indistinguishable. An analysis that was carried out later associated 15,000 to 20,000 TCR beta sequences with HLA alleles at 0.05 false discovery rate.

This CDR3 region has 15 residues. In germline, CDR1 is MDHEN, CDR2 SYDVKM. With 2 bases removed from V and 5 bases from J, the gap between germline ends came to 13 bases. PCR involved 60 Vbeta and 13 Jbeta primers. TCRdb's copy holds only in-frame clones and misses some; the assay was immunoSEQ multiplex PCR. The sample consists of approximately 150,000 clones, more than 75% of them appearing once. This sequence joins TRBV28 and TRBJ1-5; D remains unclear. The source is a human donor in good health. The source material was PBMCs. DNA for the CDR3: TGTGCCAGCAGTTTAACGGGGTTAGAGCATCAGCCCCAGCATTTT. Encoded protein: CASSLTGLEHQPQHF.